The 23 T cell receptor beta chains reported below all come from one sample, sequenced in a study of blood T cell repertoires in COVID-19. Profiling relied on immunoSEQ multiplex PCR, and the TCRdb table lists in-frame clones only, not all of them. This table holds roughly 160,000 clones, 65% to 85% found once. The specimen sequenced was PBMCs or T cells enriched from blood (not recorded which). These TCRs come from a woman in her fifties or sixties who had recovered from COVID-19.

This chain joins TRBV4-2 and TRBJ2-1, with 10 bases identical to TRBD2. Germline CDR1 LGHNA, CDR2 YNFKEQ. The junction had 12 bases not matched to a gene; V was cut back by 4 bases and J by 9 bases. The CDR3 is made up of 16 amino acids. The CDR3, as DNA: TGTGCCAGCAGCCCGGGCCCAAGCGGGGGGGCCGGTGAGCAGTTCTTC. It is translated as CASSPGPSGGAGEQFF.

The CDR3 sequence: CASSYRSGRTQETQYF. The CDR3 DNA sequence: TGTGCCAGCAGCTACCGTAGCGGGAGAACCCAAGAGACCCAGTACTTC. V is TRBV11-2 and J is TRBJ2-5; 9 positions agree with TRBD2. The CDR3 has 16 residues. Trimming took 4 bases from V and 1 from J; bases not matched to a gene: 7. Germline values: CDR1 SGHAT, CDR2 FQNNGV.

The chain links TRBV19 to TRBJ2-2, with D maybe TRBD1 (5 bases). Germline loops: CDR1 LNHDA, CDR2 SQIVND (reference sequence). This CDR3 is built from 14 residues. With 2 bases removed from V and 5 bases from J, the gap between germline ends came to 9 bases. CDR3 nucleotide sequence: TGTGCCAGTAGTATAAAGGGGTCGACCGGGGAGCTGTTTTTT. Protein product: CASSIKGSTGELFF.

The DNA of the CDR3 is TGCGCCAGCAGCTTGTTCTCTAGCGGAACTTACAATGAGCAGTTCTTC. It translates to CASSLFSSGTYNEQFF. This chain links TRBV5-1 with TRBJ2-1, with 7 bases identical to TRBD2. Germline V gives CDR1 SGHRS, CDR2 YFSETQ. Germline trimming cut 1 base from V and 4 bases from J; bases unmatched to any gene: 8. The CDR3 sequence is 16 residues long.

In its sample, this clone was seen a few times. The chain combines TRBV3-1 (or the pseudogene TRBV3-2) with TRBJ2-7, with 9 bases matching TRBD2. The CDR3 spans 14 residues. The germline CDR1 and CDR2 sequences are LGHDT and YNNKEL (reference sequence). J gave up 3 bases and V 3 bases, and 3 bases lay outside the gene matches. CDR3 sequence (DNA): TGTGCCAGCAGCCAGGCGGGAGGGTTCTACGAGCAGTACTTC. Amino acids: CASSQAGGFYEQYF.

J is TRBJ1-4 and V is TRBV5-5; 9 nucleotides match TRBD1. The germline gives CDR1 SGHKS, CDR2 YYEKEE (reference sequence). V was pared by 4 bases and J by 4 bases, with 2 bases of the junction left unmatched. This CDR3 contains 14 residues. The DNA for the CDR3 is TGTGCCAGCAGCCCGACAGGGGGTAATGAAAAACTGTTTTTT. Translating gives CASSPTGGNEKLFF.

The genes are TRBV11-2 and TRBJ2-7; D possibly corresponds to TRBD2 (6 bases). The V gene's germline CDR1 is SGHAT and CDR2 FQNNGV. The CDR3 sequence is 14 residues long. Trimming shortened V by 5 bases and J by 1 base, and 12 bases separated the two germline ends. CDR3 sequence: CASSAERVSYEQYF. As DNA, the CDR3 is TGTGCCAGCAGCGCCGAGCGGGTATCCTACGAGCAGTACTTC.

The chain recombines TRBV12-3 or TRBV12-4 with TRBJ2-5, with 13 positions matching TRBD2. Unmatched junction bases numbered 1, after V lost 9 bases and J lost 3 bases. The CDR3 length is 13 residues. The CDR3 nucleotides are TGTGCCAGTGGGACTAGCGGGGAAGAGACCCAGTACTTC. Encoded protein: CASGTSGEETQYF.

The J gene is TRBJ1-1, the V gene TRBV10-3; D is undetermined. This CDR3 is built from 14 residues. V lost 7 bases to trimming and J lost 4 bases, with 16 bases between them. Germline-derived CDR1 and CDR2 are ENHRY and SYGVKD. The CDR3 region has the DNA TGTGCCATCAAGACCCCCGACCGGGGCACTGAAGCTTTCTTT. As protein: CAIKTPDRGTEAFF.

This chain uses TRBV27 with TRBJ2-7, with D hard to call. Germline V lookup: CDR1 MNHEY, CDR2 SMNVEV (reference sequence). Trimming stripped 6 bases from V and 1 base from J, with 10 bases between. The CDR3 has 13 residues. The CDR3, as DNA: TGTGCCAGCAGCCCCAGGTTGTCCTACGAGCAGTACTTC. It translates to CASSPRLSYEQYF.

The chain carries TRBV5-1 and TRBJ2-3, with a tentative D call TRBD2 (5 bases). V was cut by 1 base and J by 6 bases, with 18 bases left in between. Germline CDR1 is SGHRS and CDR2 is YFSETQ. The CDR3 loop spans 16 amino acids. The CDR3 DNA is TGCGCCAGCAGCTTGCAGACTCCGGACTCTGGCGATACGCAGTATTTT. Its translation: CASSLQTPDSGDTQYF.

This sequence joins TRBV27 and TRBJ1-2; 7 bases align to TRBD1. This CDR3 is built from 13 residues. V shed 3 bases, J shed 7 bases, and the junction held 5 bases outside the gene matches. Germline V gene lookup returns CDR1 MNHEY and CDR2 SMNVEV (reference sequence). The CDR3, as DNA: TGTGCCAGCAGTTTTGGAGGGGGCCTTGGCTACACCTTC. As protein: CASSFGGGLGYTF.

A word on this clone: The sample carries other DNA sequences with the same CDR3. The rearrangement links TRBV2 to TRBJ1-4; D may be TRBD1 (5 bases). This CDR3 is built from 13 residues. CDR1 and CDR2 from the germline V gene are SNHLY and FYNNEI. Trimming took off 7 bases at V and 5 bases at J, with 11 bases between the two ends. CDR3 DNA: TGTGCCAGCATAAGGGGCCAGAATGAAAAACTGTTTTTT. Translation gives CASIRGQNEKLFF.

The chain couples TRBV10-2 to TRBJ2-5, with 8 positions matching TRBD2. The CDR3 contains 13 residues. The V and J ends lost 8 bases and 3 bases, in that order; junction bases with no gene match: 5. Germline CDR1 WSHSY, CDR2 SAAADI. The CDR3 loop reads CASRVRGEETQYF. In DNA form, the CDR3 reads TGCGCCAGCCGGGTGCGGGGGGAAGAGACCCAGTACTTC.

This rearrangement joins TRBV5-1 to TRBJ2-2, with D possibly matching TRBD1 (6 bases). Trimming pared 1 base from V and 4 bases from J, leaving 17 bases between. This CDR3 is 17 amino acids long. Germline values: CDR1 SGHRS, CDR2 YFSETQ. CDR3 region: CASSLFSLTGRTGELFF. The CDR3 DNA reads TGCGCCAGCAGCTTGTTTTCTCTAACAGGGCGCACCGGGGAGCTGTTTTTT.

A word on this clone: The junction and the germline gene differ at one end; a read error may be behind it. The rearrangement links TRBV18 to TRBJ2-1; 12 nucleotides line up with TRBD2. The V gene's germline CDR1 is KGHSH and CDR2 LQKENI. The CDR3 is made up of 16 amino acids. CDR3 DNA sequence: TGTGCCAGCTCCCCGAGGACTAGCGGGAACTACAATGGGCAGTTCTTC. Translation gives CASSPRTSGNYNGQFF. The full variable domain, in which reference TRBV18 and TRBJ2-1 provide the parts outside the CDR3, is NAGVMQNPRHLVRRRGQEARLRCSPMKGHSHVYWYRQLPEEGLKFMVYLQKENIIDESGMPKERFSAEFPKEGPSILRIQQVVRGDSAAYFCASSPRTSGNYNGQFFGPGTRLTVL.

The rearrangement uses TRBV10-3 and TRBJ1-2; 7 nucleotides align to TRBD1. CDR3 length equals 14 residues. Germline V gene lookup returns CDR1 ENHRY and CDR2 SYGVKD. The trim removed 9 bases at V and 5 bases at J, leaving 12 bases unmatched. CDR3 protein: CAILEITGAYGYTF. The DNA for the CDR3 is TGTGCCATTTTGGAGATTACAGGGGCTTATGGCTACACCTTC.

The gene calls are TRBV2 and TRBJ1-2; 11 bases align to TRBD1. Trimming cost V 3 bases and J 7 bases; bases outside gene matches: 7. Per germline, CDR1 SNHLY and CDR2 FYNNEI. The CDR3 is 15 amino acids. The CDR3 nucleotides are TGTGCCAGCAGTGAGACGGGACAGGGGGGAACTGGCTACACCTTC. Protein: CASSETGQGGTGYTF.

This chain joins TRBV28 and TRBJ1-1, with TRBD1 identical over 10 bases. The trim removed 3 bases at V and 4 bases at J, leaving 5 bases unmatched. The CDR3 runs to 15 residues. Germline CDR1 MDHEN, CDR2 SYDVKM. CDR3 nucleotides: TGTGCCAGCAGTTTCCAGACAGGGGGCAGCACTGAAGCTTTCTTT. Its protein product is CASSFQTGGSTEAFF.

The chain is built from TRBV5-1 and TRBJ1-3; TRBD1 agrees at 8 bases. The CDR3 has 19 residues. J lost 0 bases, V lost 4 bases, and 15 bases had no gene match. CDR1 is SGHRS and CDR2 is YFSETQ in the germline V gene. The DNA of the CDR3 is TGCGCCAGCAGCCCCACCGGGACAGGAACCTATAGCTCTGGAAACACCATATATTTT. Amino acids: CASSPTGTGTYSSGNTIYF.

The genes are TRBV11-3 and TRBJ1-1; TRBD1 agrees at 9 bases. The germline V gene encodes CDR1 SGHNT and CDR2 YENEEA. CDR3 length: 15 amino acids. Trimming at V came to 8 bases and at J to 4 bases, leaving 11 bases not matched to a gene. The CDR3 here is CASAEGQGLTTEAFF. The CDR3 DNA follows: TGTGCCAGCGCAGAAGGACAGGGGTTGACCACTGAAGCTTTCTTT.

The V call is TRBV4-2, the J call TRBJ2-4; a weak D match, TRBD2 (5 bases). The CDR3 has 15 residues. Trimming stripped 1 base from V and 2 bases from J, with 9 bases between. Germline CDR1 and CDR2: LGHNA and YNFKEQ. CDR3 region: CASSQVLVSKNIQYF. In DNA, the CDR3 is TGTGCCAGCAGCCAAGTACTAGTCTCCAAAAACATTCAGTACTTC.

For the CDR3, the DNA is TGTGCCAGCAGCTTAGTGCCTAGCGGGGGTGACATTCAGTACTTC. Its protein product is CASSLVPSGGDIQYF. V and J are TRBV7-2 and TRBJ2-4; 10 positions agree with TRBD2. The J segment lost 8 bases and the V segment lost 1 base, leaving 5 bases of the junction unmatched. CDR1 SGHTA and CDR2 FQGNSA come from the germline V gene. CDR3 size: 15 residues.